This entry lists 22 T cell receptor beta chains sequenced from one sample in a study of CD8+ T cells in alopecia areata. Sample treatment: oral pan-JAK inhibitor, 5-10 mg twice daily. Following RNA extraction, reverse transcription yielded cDNA that acted as the sequencing template. TCRdb keeps only in-frame clones here, not all; method: immunoSEQ multiplex PCR. The data contain about 200,000 clones, about two fifths of them singletons. This material consisted of CD4+ T cells sorted from blood, taken at approximately week 30, from a patient treated with tofacitinib. The source of these receptors is a human donor with alopecia areata.

J is TRBJ1-2 and V is TRBV7-9; 12 nucleotides agree with TRBD1. Germline lookup yields CDR1 SEHNR and CDR2 FQNEAQ (reference sequence). The V segment lost 5 bases and the J segment 7 bases; nucleotides outside the gene matches: 11. The CDR3 spans 16 residues. CDR3 DNA: TGTGCCAGCAGCCCCGCGAGGGACAGGGGGCTCAGTGGCTACACCTTC. Translation gives CASSPARDRGLSGYTF.

The chain couples TRBV2 to TRBJ1-2; weak D call: TRBD1 (5 bases). CDR1 SNHLY and CDR2 FYNNEI come from the germline V gene. Trimming removed 6 bases from V and 3 bases from J, with 11 bases in between. This CDR3 has 13 residues. Here the CDR3 reads CASSRDGDYGYTF. The CDR3 bases are TGTGCCAGCAGCCGGGACGGAGACTATGGCTACACCTTC.

The rearrangement joins TRBV2 to TRBJ2-7; 7 bases align to TRBD1. Losses at the gene ends were 6 bases for V and 3 bases for J; bases not matched to a gene: 2. The CDR3 covers 12 residues. Per the germline V gene, CDR1 is SNHLY and CDR2 is FYNNEI. CDR3 loop: CASRSGGYEQYF. The CDR3, as DNA: TGTGCCAGCAGATCAGGGGGCTACGAGCAGTACTTC.

The chain employs TRBV30 and TRBJ1-2; the D is unclear. The V gene lost 4 bases and the J gene lost 3 bases, with 15 bases spanning the gap. This CDR3 region has 14 residues. Per germline, CDR1 GTSNPN and CDR2 SVGIG (reference sequence). CDR3 sequence: CAWTIRGIHYGYTF. The CDR3 coding sequence is TGTGCCTGGACGATTCGGGGAATTCACTATGGCTACACCTTC.

The CDR3, as DNA: TGTGCCTGGAGTGTACAGGGGGTTGAAGCTTTCTTT. This sequence encodes CAWSVQGVEAFF. V and J are TRBV30 and TRBJ1-1, with TRBD1 matching over 8 bases. Germline lookup yields CDR1 GTSNPN and CDR2 SVGIG (reference sequence). The CDR3 is 12 residues long. V shed 0 bases, J shed 7 bases, and the junction held 1 base outside the gene matches. Looking up the rest from reference TRBV30 and TRBJ1-1 gives the full variable domain: SQTIHQWPATLVQPVGSPLSLECTVEGTSNPNLYWYRQAAGRGLQLLFYSVGIGQISSEVPQNLSASRPQDRQFILSSKKLLLSDSGFYLCAWSVQGVEAFFGQGTRLTVV.

The sample holds many counts of this clone. The rearrangement links TRBV6-6 to TRBJ2-7, with TRBD2 matching over 13 bases. The J segment lost 9 bases and the V segment lost 10 bases, leaving 12 bases of the junction unmatched. The V gene's germline CDR1 is MNHNY and CDR2 SVGAGI (reference sequence). CDR3 length equals 14 residues. The CDR3, as DNA: TGTGCCACCATGGTCGGGACTAGCGGGATATGGCAGTACTTC. Residues: CATMVGTSGIWQYF.

This clone was seen more than once but under ten times. The chain links TRBV15 to TRBJ1-5, with D hard to call. V lost 5 bases, J lost 6 bases, and 11 bases lay in between. There are 13 residues in the CDR3. CDR1 LNHNV and CDR2 YYDKDF come from the germline V gene (reference sequence). This chain's CDR3 is CATSPTGSQPQHF. The CDR3 DNA sequence: TGTGCCACCAGCCCCACGGGCAGTCAGCCCCAGCATTTT.

This clone occurred a few times. This sequence joins TRBV5-1 and TRBJ1-2; possible D gene TRBD1, 5 bases. The V end was cut by 4 bases, the J end by 8 bases, with 21 bases between. Germline V lookup: CDR1 SGHRS, CDR2 YFSETQ. The CDR3 covers 15 residues. DNA for the CDR3: TGCGCCAGCAGCCCTGGGACGGCAACATTCGGCGGCTACACCTTC. The encoded protein is CASSPGTATFGGYTF.

The chain links TRBV5-4 to TRBJ1-2, with D perhaps matching TRBD1 (5 bases). CDR3 length: 14 residues. Germline V lookup: CDR1 SGHNT, CDR2 YYREEE (reference sequence). V lost 4 bases to trimming and J lost 6 bases, with 16 bases between them. CDR3: CASSPWTAGDGYTF. CDR3 DNA: TGTGCCAGCAGCCCTTGGACCGCGGGGGATGGCTACACCTTC.

The chain uses TRBV5-1 and TRBJ1-1; D gene unclear. V lost 5 bases and J 3 bases, leaving 5 bases between the germline ends. This CDR3 is 11 amino acids long. The V gene's germline CDR1 is SGHRS and CDR2 YFSETQ. The CDR3 bases are TGCGCCAGCAGGGTGGACACTGAAGCTTTCTTT. Translated: CASRVDTEAFF.

The V call is TRBV7-2, the J call TRBJ2-7; either TRBD1 or TRBD2 may supply D (5 bases each). Trimming removed 2 bases from V and 2 bases from J, with 7 bases in between. Germline loops: CDR1 SGHTA, CDR2 FQGNSA. The CDR3 length is 13 residues. CDR3 bases: TGTGCCAGCAGCTTATGGGACGCCTACGAGCAGTACTTC. This translates into CASSLWDAYEQYF.

V is TRBV4-2 and J is TRBJ1-1, with D hard to call. Germline assignment: CDR1 LGHNA and CDR2 YNFKEQ. CDR3 length equals 13 residues. V was pared by 2 bases and J by 2 bases, with 6 bases between. The CDR3 spells CASSQRANTEAFF. The CDR3 DNA reads as TGTGCCAGCAGCCAAAGAGCTAACACTGAAGCTTTCTTT.

The gene calls are TRBV25-1 and TRBJ2-7; the D is unclear. CDR1 is MGHDK, CDR2 SYGVNS, per germline. The CDR3 has 12 amino acids. Trimming shortened V by 2 bases and J by 6 bases, and 8 bases separated the two germline ends. The CDR3 protein is CASSELWGEQYF. CDR3 in DNA: TGTGCCAGCAGTGAACTTTGGGGCGAGCAGTACTTC.

A few counts support this clone. The J gene is TRBJ2-3, the V gene TRBV29-1, with D unresolved. From germline, CDR1 is SQVTM and CDR2 ANQGSEA. The CDR3 length is 13 residues. V was shortened by 3 bases and J by 6 bases, with 13 bases between the two germline ends. The CDR3 region has the DNA TGCAGCGTTGAGGTGGGGTCCGGGGATACGCAGTATTTT. Amino acid sequence: CSVEVGSGDTQYF.

J is TRBJ2-5 and V is TRBV27; possible D gene TRBD2, 5 bases. CDR3 size: 14 residues. V lost 0 bases and J 2 bases, leaving 7 bases between the germline ends. From germline, CDR1 is MNHEY and CDR2 SMNVEV (reference sequence). The CDR3 loop reads CASSLSRLQETQYF. DNA of the CDR3: TGTGCCAGCAGTTTATCGAGACTACAAGAGACCCAGTACTTC.

This clone was detected a few times. This chain uses TRBV10-2 with TRBJ2-5; D gene ambiguous. Germline V CDR1 and CDR2: WSHSY, SAAADI. This CDR3 is built from 13 residues. Trimming took 8 bases from V and 1 from J, leaving 11 bases between them. CDR3 nucleotides: TGCGCCAGCGGCCAGGCCGTCCAAGAGACCCAGTACTTC. This translates into CASGQAVQETQYF.

This clone was found a few times. CDR3 sequence (DNA): TGTGCCAGCAGCACCCCCTGGTTGCGGGAGGGCTTGGGCAATGAGCAGTTCTTC. Its translation: CASSTPWLREGLGNEQFF. The chain joins TRBV7-6 to TRBJ2-1, with 9 nucleotides matching TRBD2. The V gene end was trimmed by 5 bases and the J gene end by 6 bases; junction bases not matched to a gene: 17. The CDR3 spans 18 residues. Germline V CDR1 and CDR2: SGHVS, FNYEAQ.

As regards this clone: This CDR3 fails to terminate in the conserved phenylalanine or tryptophan, so it likely reflects a read error. The CDR3 loop is CASSARTDTQYL. For the CDR3, the DNA is TGTGCCAGCAGCGCACGGACAGATACGCAGTATCTT. This sequence joins TRBV9 and TRBJ2-3; D gene unclear. Trimming left V 3 bases short and J 3 bases short, with 5 bases between. CDR1 is SGDLS, CDR2 YYNGEE, per germline. CDR3 size: 12 residues.

CDR3 bases: TGTGCCTGGAGTGTAACAGGGGGCACTGAAGCTTTCTTT. This gives the protein CAWSVTGGTEAFF. The genes are TRBV30 and TRBJ1-1, with TRBD1 identical over 8 bases. The V gene end was trimmed by 0 bases and the J gene end by 4 bases; junction bases not matched to a gene: 1. CDR1 and CDR2 (germline): GTSNPN, SVGIG (reference sequence). CDR3 size: 13 residues.

The J gene is TRBJ2-5, the V gene TRBV9; D might be TRBD1 (5 bases). V lost 6 bases to trimming and J lost 0 bases, with 12 bases between them. CDR1 is SGDLS, CDR2 YYNGEE, per germline. The CDR3 has 14 residues. The CDR3 spells CASTRLDNQETQYF. The CDR3 nucleotides are TGTGCCAGCACCCGCCTGGACAACCAAGAGACCCAGTACTTC.

The CDR3 sequence: CAWSVLRAIGTRMNTEAFF. The CDR3, as DNA: TGTGCCTGGAGTGTACTTAGGGCGATCGGGACGAGGATGAACACTGAAGCTTTCTTT. The genes are TRBV30 and TRBJ1-1, with a weak D call TRBD1 (5 bases). The V and J ends lost 0 bases and 0 bases respectively, with 23 bases between them. The CDR3 is 19 amino acids. CDR1 is GTSNPN and CDR2 is SVGIG in the germline V gene (reference sequence).

This clone was counted ten times or more. CDR3 in DNA: TGTGCCAGCAGCAAGACTAGCGGGAGGGACTACGAGCAGTACTTC. Its protein is CASSKTSGRDYEQYF. The J gene is TRBJ2-7, the V gene TRBV6-5; 14 bases fit TRBD2. Trimming cost V 6 bases and J 3 bases; bases outside gene matches: 4. The CDR3 has 15 amino acids. Per germline, CDR1 MNHEY and CDR2 SVGAGI.